Following are 17 T cell receptor beta chains from one sample sequenced in a study of radiotherapy plus CTLA-4 blockade in lung cancer. Generated by immunoSEQ multiplex PCR, the TCRdb table keeps only in-frame clones and is missing some. Seen here are fewer than 95,000 clones, 83% observed once, and the top ten hold around 0.9%. The sample in question was peripheral blood, obtained from a patient treated with radiotherapy plus ipilimumab. These receptors were collected from a human donor with non-small cell lung cancer who had stable disease on radiotherapy plus ipilimumab.

This CDR3 reads CASSIGVRYNEQFF. In nucleotides, the CDR3 is TGCGCCAGCTCGATAGGGGTACGCTACAATGAGCAGTTCTTC. V is TRBV5-1 and J is TRBJ2-1, with D perhaps TRBD1 (5 bases). CDR3 length equals 14 residues. The V end lost 7 bases, the J end lost 3 bases, and 14 bases lay between the germline ends. CDR1 is SGHRS and CDR2 is YFSETQ in the germline V gene.

The rearrangement links TRBV19 to TRBJ2-5; 11 nucleotides match TRBD1. Germline CDR1 and CDR2: LNHDA and SQIVND (reference sequence). Trimming cost V 3 bases and J 5 bases; bases outside gene matches: 5. The CDR3 covers 15 residues. The chain's CDR3 is CASSIGQGAFETQYF. The CDR3 DNA sequence: TGTGCCAGTAGTATCGGACAGGGGGCTTTTGAGACCCAGTACTTC.

V gene TRBV6-6 combines with J gene TRBJ2-7; D is ambiguous. Germline V gene sequence: CDR1 MNHNY, CDR2 SVGAGI (reference sequence). The V gene lost 6 bases and the J gene lost 5 bases, with 11 bases spanning the gap. There are 12 residues in the CDR3. The CDR3 reads CASSQLLHEQYF. The CDR3 nucleotides read TGTGCCAGCAGCCAACTTCTGCACGAGCAGTACTTC.

The chain couples TRBV7-2 to TRBJ2-1; 8 bases agree with TRBD1. CDR3 length: 15 amino acids. The J segment lost 2 bases and the V segment lost 6 bases, leaving 6 bases of the junction unmatched. Germline CDR1 is SGHTA and CDR2 is FQGNSA. The CDR3 DNA is TGTGCCAGCAGTATCGCGGGACAGGCCTACAATGAGCAGTTCTTC. This translates into CASSIAGQAYNEQFF.

The chain employs TRBV7-9 and TRBJ2-7; a possible D gene is TRBD2 (6 bases). The CDR3 loop spans 15 amino acids. The V end was cut by 6 bases, the J end by 3 bases, with 18 bases between. The germline gives CDR1 SEHNR, CDR2 FQNEAQ (reference sequence). The CDR3 bases are TGTGCCAGCAGTCCGCGGGAACTGGCCGGCTACGAGCAGTACTTC. Residues: CASSPRELAGYEQYF.

The chain is built from TRBV7-9 and TRBJ2-6; tentatively, D is TRBD2 (5 bases). Between the trimmed V and J ends, which lost 1 base and 1 base, there was a span of 11 bases. There are 17 residues in the CDR3. Per the germline V gene, CDR1 is SEHNR and CDR2 is FQNEAQ (reference sequence). DNA for the CDR3: TGTGCCAGCAGCTTAGGGTCGGGGTTGTCTGGGGCCAACGTCCTGACTTTC. Translated, it gives CASSLGSGLSGANVLTF.

J is TRBJ2-2 and V is TRBV5-6; D assignment may be TRBD1 or TRBD2 (5 bases each). The CDR3 is made up of 16 amino acids. V was trimmed by 7 bases and J by 3 bases, leaving 19 bases between them. From germline, CDR1 is SGHDT and CDR2 YYEEEE. CDR3 bases: TGTGCCAGCCGCTCTCGGGACCGTCCGGACACCGGGGAGCTGTTTTTT. Residues: CASRSRDRPDTGELFF.

The genes are TRBV19 and TRBJ2-5; D is unresolved. Germline values: CDR1 LNHDA, CDR2 SQIVND (reference sequence). This CDR3 has 12 residues. V was cut by 5 bases and J by 4 bases, with 8 bases left in between. This chain's CDR3 is CASSDKGETQYF. CDR3 in DNA: TGTGCCAGTAGTGATAAGGGAGAGACCCAGTACTTC. The full variable domain, with the rest looked up from reference TRBV19 and TRBJ2-5, is DGGITQSPKYLFRKEGQNVTLSCEQNLNHDAMYWYRQDPGQGLRLIYYSQIVNDFQKGDIAEGYSVSREKKESFPLTVTSAQKNPTAFYLCASSDKGETQYFGPGTRLLVL.

The V and J genes are TRBV27 and TRBJ1-1, with D uncertain. Germline V gives CDR1 MNHEY, CDR2 SMNVEV (reference sequence). CDR3 length: 13 amino acids. V lost 1 base, J lost 0 bases, and 3 bases lay in between. The CDR3 region has the DNA TGTGCCAGCAGTTTATTTTTGAACACTGAAGCTTTCTTT. It codes for CASSLFLNTEAFF.

The chain combines TRBV12-1 with TRBJ1-2; no DNA check was done on the table's D call, TRBD1. TRBV12-1 is a recognized pseudogene. The CDR3 length is 15 residues. CDR3 region: CASSDRDSLHYGYTF. CDR3 sequence (DNA): TGTGCCAGCAGCGACCGGGACAGTCTGCACTATGGCTACACCTTC.

The V call is TRBV28, the J call TRBJ2-2; the match to TRBD2 covers 9 bases. The V segment lost 8 bases and the J segment 0 bases; nucleotides outside the gene matches: 4. The length of the CDR3 is 15 residues. CDR1 and CDR2 from the germline V gene are MDHEN and SYDVKM. CDR3 protein: CASHLAGTNTGELFF. CDR3 bases: TGTGCCAGCCACCTAGCGGGGACGAACACCGGGGAGCTGTTTTTT.

This clone appeared once. This chain uses TRBV5-6 with TRBJ2-2, with 7 bases lining up with TRBD2. The V gene's germline CDR1 is SGHDT and CDR2 YYEEEE. CDR3 length equals 16 residues. Trimming cost V 3 bases and J 3 bases; bases outside gene matches: 8. The CDR3 coding sequence is TGTGCCAGCAGCTCCCTGGGTAGCGGGTACACCGGGGAGCTGTTTTTT. As protein: CASSSLGSGYTGELFF.

Of note for this clone: One end of the junction is discordant with germline, which a read error may explain. The chain joins TRBV6-4 to TRBJ1-2; unclear D gene. Germline CDR1 and CDR2: MRHNA and SNTAGT. This CDR3 is built from 9 residues. The CDR3 spells CASRTPLFF. For the CDR3, the DNA is TGTGCCAGCAGAACCCCTCTCTTCTTC.

The chain combines TRBV5-4 with TRBJ2-7; 9 bases match TRBD2. V shed 6 bases and J 5 bases; nucleotides not matched to a gene: 9. This CDR3 has 14 residues. Germline CDR1 reads SGHNT; CDR2 reads YYREEE (reference sequence). CDR3 in DNA: TGTGCCAGCACCCCGGGACTAGCCGCCAACGAGCAGTACTTC. This encodes CASTPGLAANEQYF.

The gene calls are TRBV9 and TRBJ2-7, with D possibly called TRBD1 or TRBD2 (5 bases each). Germline CDR1 reads SGDLS; CDR2 reads YYNGEE. The CDR3 is 14 amino acids. Trimming shortened V by 3 bases and J by 0 bases, and 10 bases separated the two germline ends. CDR3 protein: CASSESGTSYEQYF. CDR3 sequence (DNA): TGTGCCAGCAGCGAGTCCGGGACCTCCTACGAGCAGTACTTC.

This chain joins TRBV7-2 and TRBJ2-1; TRBD2 matches at 9 bases. The CDR3 loop spans 15 amino acids. Trimming removed 6 bases from V and 3 bases from J; junction bases left unmatched: 6. Germline V lookup: CDR1 SGHTA, CDR2 FQGNSA. The CDR3: CASSMLSGSYNEQFF. In DNA form, the CDR3 reads TGTGCCAGCAGTATGCTTAGCGGGAGCTACAATGAGCAGTTCTTC.

This chain connects TRBV5-4 to TRBJ2-5, with D possibly TRBD2 on 6 matching bases. Germline V lookup: CDR1 SGHNT, CDR2 YYREEE (reference sequence). V lost 1 base, J lost 3 bases, and 16 bases lay in between. The CDR3 runs 16 residues. CDR3 in DNA: TGTGCCAGCAGCTTGCCGGGCTCCGGGGGTAAAGAGACCCAGTACTTC. This encodes CASSLPGSGGKETQYF.